This TCR beta chain was retrieved from a study of blood T cell repertoires in COVID-19. As for the study in general: Acute-phase and convalescent COVID-19 samples originated in the United States, Italy and Spain. Sample material is recorded as cDNA or gDNA derived from T cells, B-cell-depleted T cells, or PBMCs.

Sequencing used immunoSEQ multiplex PCR; TCRdb keeps in-frame clones, though not all of them. The repertoire includes 320,000 or so clones, about 90% of them detected once, and more than 5% sits in the top ten. The participants were between roughly 18 and 90 years old and came from roughly 25 US areas. Recovered status in Cohort 3 required two negative PCRs, clearance, or symptom resolution. The CDR3 length is 14 residues. Trimming removed 5 bases at V and 7 bases at J, with 17 bases between. Germline CDR1 MNHEY, CDR2 SVGAGI. The receptor's source is a young man who had recovered from COVID-19. Material: PBMCs or T cells enriched from blood (not recorded which). V usage is TRBV6-5 and J usage is TRBJ1-1; D is possibly TRBD1 (6 bases). The CDR3 region has the DNA TGTGCCAGCAGTACCCGAGGGGGGGACCTTGAAGCTTTCTTT. Translation gives CASSTRGGDLEAFF.